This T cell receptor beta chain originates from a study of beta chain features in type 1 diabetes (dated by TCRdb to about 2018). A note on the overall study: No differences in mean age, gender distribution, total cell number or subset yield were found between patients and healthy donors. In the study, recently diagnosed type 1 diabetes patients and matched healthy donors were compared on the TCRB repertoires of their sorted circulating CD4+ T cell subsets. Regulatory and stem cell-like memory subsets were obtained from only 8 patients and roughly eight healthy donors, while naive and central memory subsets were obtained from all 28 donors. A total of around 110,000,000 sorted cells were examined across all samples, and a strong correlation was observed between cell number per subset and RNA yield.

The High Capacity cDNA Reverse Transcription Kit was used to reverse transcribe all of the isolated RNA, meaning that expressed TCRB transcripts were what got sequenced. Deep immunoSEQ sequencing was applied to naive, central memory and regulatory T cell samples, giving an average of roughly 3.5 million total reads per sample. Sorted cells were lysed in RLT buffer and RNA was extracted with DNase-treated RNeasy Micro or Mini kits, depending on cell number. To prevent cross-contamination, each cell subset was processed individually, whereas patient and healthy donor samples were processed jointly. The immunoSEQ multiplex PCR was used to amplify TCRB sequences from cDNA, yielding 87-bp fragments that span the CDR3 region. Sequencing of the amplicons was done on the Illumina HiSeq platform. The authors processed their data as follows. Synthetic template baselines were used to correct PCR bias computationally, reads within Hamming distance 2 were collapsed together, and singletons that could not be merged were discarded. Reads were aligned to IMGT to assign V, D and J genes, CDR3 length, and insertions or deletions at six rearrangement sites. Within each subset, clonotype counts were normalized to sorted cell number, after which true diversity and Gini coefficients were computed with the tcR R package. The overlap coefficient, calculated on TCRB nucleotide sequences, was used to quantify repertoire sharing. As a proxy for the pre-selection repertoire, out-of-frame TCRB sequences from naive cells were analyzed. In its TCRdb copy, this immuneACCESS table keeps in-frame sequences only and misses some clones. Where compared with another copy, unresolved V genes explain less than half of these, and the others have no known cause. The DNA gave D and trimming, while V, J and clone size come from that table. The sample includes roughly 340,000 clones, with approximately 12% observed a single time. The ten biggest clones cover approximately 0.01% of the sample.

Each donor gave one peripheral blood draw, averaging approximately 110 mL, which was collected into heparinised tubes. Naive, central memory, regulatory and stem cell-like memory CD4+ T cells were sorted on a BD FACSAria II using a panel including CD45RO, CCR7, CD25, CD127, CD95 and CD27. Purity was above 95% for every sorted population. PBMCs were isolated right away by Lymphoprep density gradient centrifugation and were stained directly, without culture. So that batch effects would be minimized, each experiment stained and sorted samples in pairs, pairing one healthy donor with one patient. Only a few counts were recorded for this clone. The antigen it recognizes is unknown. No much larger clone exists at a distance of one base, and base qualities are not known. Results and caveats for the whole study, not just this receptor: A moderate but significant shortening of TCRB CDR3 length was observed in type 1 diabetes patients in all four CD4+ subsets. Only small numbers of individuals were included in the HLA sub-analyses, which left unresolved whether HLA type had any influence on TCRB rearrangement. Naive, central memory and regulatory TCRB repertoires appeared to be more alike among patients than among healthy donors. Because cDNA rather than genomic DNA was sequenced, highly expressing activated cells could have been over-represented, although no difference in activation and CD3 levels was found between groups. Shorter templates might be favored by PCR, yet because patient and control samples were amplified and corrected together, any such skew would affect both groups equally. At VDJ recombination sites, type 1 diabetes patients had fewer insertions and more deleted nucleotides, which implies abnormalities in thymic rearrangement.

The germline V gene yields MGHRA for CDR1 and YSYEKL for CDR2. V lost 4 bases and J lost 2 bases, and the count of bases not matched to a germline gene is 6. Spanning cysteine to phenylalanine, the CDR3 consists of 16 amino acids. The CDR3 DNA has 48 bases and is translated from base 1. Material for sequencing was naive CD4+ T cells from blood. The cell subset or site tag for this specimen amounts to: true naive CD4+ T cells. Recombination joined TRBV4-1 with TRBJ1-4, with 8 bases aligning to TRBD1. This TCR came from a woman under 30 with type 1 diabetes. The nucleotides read TGCGCCAGCAGCCCGAGACAGGGGTCGACTAATGAAAAACTGTTTTTT. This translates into CASSPRQGSTNEKLFF.